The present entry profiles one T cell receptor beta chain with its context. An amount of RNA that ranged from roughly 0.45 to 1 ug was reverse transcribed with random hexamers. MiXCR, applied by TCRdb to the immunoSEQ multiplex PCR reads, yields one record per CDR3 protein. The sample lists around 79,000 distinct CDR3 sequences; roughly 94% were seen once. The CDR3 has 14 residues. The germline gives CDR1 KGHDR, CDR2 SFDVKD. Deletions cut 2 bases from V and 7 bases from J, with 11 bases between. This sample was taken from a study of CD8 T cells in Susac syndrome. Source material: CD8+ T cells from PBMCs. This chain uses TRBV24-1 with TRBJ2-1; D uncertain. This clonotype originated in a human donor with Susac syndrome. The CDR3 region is CATSDSRTGNEQFF. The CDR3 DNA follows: TGTGCCACCAGTGATTCGAGAACCGGGAATGAGCAGTTCTTC.